This is a list of T cell receptor beta chains from one sample in a study of tumor-infiltrating lymphocytes in primary liver carcinoma. TCRdb re-derived calls from the multiplex PCR reads in MiXCR, one entry per CDR3 protein. This table has fewer than 350,000 distinct CDR3 sequences, 65% appearing once. Sequences were obtained from peripheral blood. The receptors derive from a man in his forties with primary liver carcinoma and hepatitis B virus infection. Each CDR3 is given with its conserved first and last residue. The D gene is left open where the match is weak. Part of the rows lack a size; the others show once, few, many or a class for expanded clones.

TRBV7-3	TRBJ2-3	-	-	CASNSMSGGADTQYF	TGTGCCAGCAACTCAATGAGCGGTGGGGCAGATACGCAGTATTTT
TRBV10-3	TRBJ1-5	few	TRBD1	CATMDRANQPQHF	TGTGCCACAATGGACAGGGCCAATCAGCCCCAGCATTTT
TRBV6-2/TRBV6-3	TRBJ2-2	few	TRBD2	CASRRTSGVNTGELFF	TGTGCCAGCAGACGGACTAGCGGGGTGAACACCGGGGAGCTGTTTTTT
TRBV6-1	TRBJ2-5	few	TRBD2	CASSVDRGGGQETQYF	TGTGCCAGCAGTGTCGACAGAGGCGGGGGGCAAGAGACCCAGTACTTC
TRBV28	TRBJ2-7	few	TRBD1	CASSWDRGHIYEQYF	TGTGCCAGCAGTTGGGACAGGGGGCATATCTACGAGCAGTACTTC
TRBV4-1	TRBJ2-5	many	-	CASSQDTGHIGETQYF	TGCGCCAGCAGCCAAGACACGGGGCACATCGGGGAGACCCAGTACTTC
TRBV6-1	TRBJ2-1	many	TRBD2	CAILGRGRTEQFF	TGTGCCATCCTGGGTCGCGGGAGAACTGAGCAGTTCTTC
TRBV4-3	TRBJ2-2	many	TRBD1	CASSRQGRGGELFF	TGCGCCAGCAGCCGACAGGGTCGGGGCGGGGAGCTGTTTTTT
TRBV6-1	TRBJ1-1	-	-	CAGSERHGWAEAFF	TGTGCCGGCAGTGAACGACATGGTTGGGCTGAAGCTTTCTTT
TRBV5-4	TRBJ2-6	once	TRBD2	CVSSWTSGLSGANVLTF	TGTGTCAGCAGCTGGACTAGCGGGCTCTCTGGGGCCAACGTCCTGACTTTC
TRBV14	TRBJ1-2	-	-	CASSRGGYGYIF	TGTGCCAGCAGTCGCGGAGGCTATGGTTACATCTTC
TRBV6-2/TRBV6-3	TRBJ2-1	-	TRBD2	CASSFLIEAWVLAGERVIEQFF	TGCGCCAGCAGTTTCCTGATTGAGGCGTGGGTTCTAGCGGGAGAAAGGGTCATTGAGCAGTTCTTC
TRBV29-1	TRBJ2-7	many	TRBD1	CSVWDSPYEQYF	TGCAGCGTCTGGGACAGCCCCTACGAGCAGTACTTC
TRBV4-2	TRBJ1-5	-	-	CASSQTGNDQPQHF	TGTGCCAGCAGCCAAACAGGGAACGATCAGCCCCAGCATTTT
TRBV12-3/TRBV12-4	TRBJ2-6	-	-	CASSLRQGANVLTF	TGTGCTAGCAGTTTAAGGCAAGGAGCCAACGTCCTGACTTTC
TRBV4-2	TRBJ2-3	-	TRBD2	CAGSQGSSGFNADTQYF	TGTGCCGGCAGCCAAGGAAGTAGCGGGTTTAACGCAGATACGCAGTATTTT
TRBV30	TRBJ1-2	-	-	CAWSPFLGTNYGYTF	TGTGCCTGGAGCCCTTTTCTTGGGACTAACTATGGCTACACCTTC
TRBV28	TRBJ2-7	-	-	CASRPARGWAYEQYF	TGTGCCAGCAGGCCAGCCCGGGGATGGGCCTACGAGCAGTACTTC
TRBV11-3	TRBJ2-1	-	-	CASSLFPDCNEQFF	TGTGCCAGTAGCTTATTTCCGGACTGCAATGAGCAGTTCTTC
TRBV29-1	TRBJ2-7	many	TRBD2	CSGVTSVGDEQYF	TGCAGCGGCGTGACTAGCGTGGGAGACGAGCAGTACTTC
TRBV28	TRBJ2-1	-	-	CASRTGESSYNEQFF	TGTGCCAGCCGTACGGGGGAGAGCTCCTACAATGAGCAGTTCTTC
TRBV12-3/TRBV12-4	TRBJ2-7	-	-	CASGGRAIYEQYF	TGTGCCAGCGGGGGCAGGGCCATCTACGAGCAGTACTTC
TRBV12-3/TRBV12-4	TRBJ2-1	many	-	CASSFFGRDNEQFF	TGTGCCAGCAGTTTCTTCGGACGGGACAATGAGCAGTTCTTC
TRBV29-1	TRBJ2-3	many	TRBD1	CSVAHRGRDTQYF	TGCAGCGTTGCTCACAGGGGGCGGGATACGCAGTATTTT
TRBV11-3	TRBJ1-5	once	-	CANSNQRSQSQHF	TGTGCCAACAGCAACCAACGGAGTCAGTCCCAGCATTTT
TRBV11-2	TRBJ2-7	-	-	CASSLEGLQCF	TGTGCCAGCAGCTTAGAGGGGTTGCAATGCTTC